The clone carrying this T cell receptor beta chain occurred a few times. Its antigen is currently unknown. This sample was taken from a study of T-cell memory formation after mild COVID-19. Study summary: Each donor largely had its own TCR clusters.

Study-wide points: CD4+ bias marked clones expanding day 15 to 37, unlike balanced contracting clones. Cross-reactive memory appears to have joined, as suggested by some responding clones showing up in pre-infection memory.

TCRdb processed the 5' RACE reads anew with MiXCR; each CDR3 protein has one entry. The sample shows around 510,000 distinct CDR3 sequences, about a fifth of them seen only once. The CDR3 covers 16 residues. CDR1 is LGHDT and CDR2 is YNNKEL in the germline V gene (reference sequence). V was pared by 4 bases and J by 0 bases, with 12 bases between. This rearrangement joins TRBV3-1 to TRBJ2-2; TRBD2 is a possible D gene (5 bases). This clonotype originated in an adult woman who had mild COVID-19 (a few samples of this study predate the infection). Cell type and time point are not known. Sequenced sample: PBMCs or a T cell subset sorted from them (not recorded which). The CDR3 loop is CASSRWTSPNTGELFF. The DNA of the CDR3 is TGTGCCAGCAGCCGTTGGACTTCCCCGAACACCGGGGAGCTGTTTTTT. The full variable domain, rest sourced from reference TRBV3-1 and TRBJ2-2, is DTAVSQTPKYLVTQMGNDKSIKCEQNLGHDTMYWYKQDSKKFLKIMFSYNNKELIINETVPNRFSPKSPDKAHLNLHINSLELGDSAVYFCASSRWTSPNTGELFFGEGSRLTVL.